This entry describes one T cell receptor beta chain. Its target is not known. Repertoires were generated with immunoSEQ multiplex PCR, while TCRdb's copy carries only in-frame clones and drops some. The sample shows about 90,000 clones, approximately 94% of them seen only once. This sample is part of a study of graft-versus-host responses after intestinal transplantation. Background on the study: Multivisceral, liver-intestinal, or isolated intestinal transplants were received by the recipients. Tacrolimus and steroids were given for around 3 years to all recipients after anti-thymocyte globulin induction. Study-level results: Early post-transplant declines in HvG were associated with peak levels of circulating GvH clones. Allograft clonal ratios (graft-versus-host to host-versus-graft) were high in patients who had graft-donor T cell macrochimerism.

The input for sequencing was unstimulated CD4+ T cells sorted from spleen or lymph node cells, taken before transplant. The clonotype originates from a human donor who was the organ donor for an intestinal transplant.

CDR3 protein: CASSISQYRGGSPLHF. The CDR3 DNA follows: TGTGCCAGTAGTATATCGCAGTACAGGGGGGGATCACCCCTCCACTTT. The J gene is TRBJ1-6, the V gene TRBV19, with TRBD1 identical over 8 bases. The CDR3 has 16 amino acids. Germline V gives CDR1 LNHDA, CDR2 SQIVND (reference sequence). V dropped 2 bases and J dropped 10; count of bases not matched to a gene: 10.